Sequencing of this TCR beta chain was carried out in a study of T cells after somatic rescue of genetic block. Sequencing used immunoSEQ multiplex PCR; TCRdb keeps in-frame clones, though not all of them. The sample lists tens of thousands of clones, roughly 90% occurring once. The CDR3 has 12 residues. Germline CDR1 is MNHEY and CDR2 is SMNVEV (reference sequence). Trimming left V 6 bases short and J 4 bases short, with 7 bases between. The source material was peripheral blood mononuclear cells (PBMCs). The chain is built from TRBV27 and TRBJ2-1, with a tentative D call TRBD1 (6 bases). The sequence was obtained from a man younger than 40. CDR3 amino acids: CASRQGYNEQFF. In DNA, the CDR3 is TGTGCCAGCAGGCAGGGGTACAATGAGCAGTTCTTC.